This entry features one TCR beta chain sequence. Antigen: not known. These data come from a study of CD8+ T cells in alopecia areata. On the study more broadly: The study gave tofacitinib for 6 to 18 months, then 6 months off drug. Overall study findings and caveats: Lesional scalp, notably in alopecia totalis/universalis, had clonality above that of normal scalp. Patients shared TCRs less clearly than mice did, possibly owing to HLA.

Indicated treatment: oral pan-JAK inhibitor, 5-10 mg twice daily. Collection of lesional scalp punch biopsies and peripheral blood was performed in alopecia areata patients. The CDR3 contains 13 residues. Trimming at V came to 4 bases and at J to 4 bases, leaving 3 bases not matched to a gene. Germline values: CDR1 LGHNA, CDR2 YSLEER. cDNA prepared by RNA extraction and subsequent reverse transcription served as the template for sequencing. Sequenced by immunoSEQ multiplex PCR; TCRdb stores in-frame clones only, minus some. This repertoire shows about 190,000 clones, 60% to 70% found once; its top ten account for approximately 0.69%.

Material: CD4+ T cells sorted from blood, obtained at week 4, from a patient treated with tofacitinib. The V call is TRBV4-3, the J call TRBJ2-5; TRBD2 agrees at 7 bases. The sequence came from a human donor with alopecia areata. CDR3 region: CASSPAGAETQYF. DNA for the CDR3: TGCGCCAGCAGCCCCGCGGGAGCAGAGACCCAGTACTTC.